One T cell receptor beta chain is described in this entry. What it binds is unknown. Sorted-subset replicate PCR reactions were performed with about 200 ng DNA, corresponding to roughly 27,000 T cell genomes. In the original workflow: As immunoSEQ supplied junction-only sequences (without quality scores), filtering differed. Sequencing was performed with immunoSEQ multiplex PCR; in TCRdb, only in-frame clones are kept and a portion is missing. The DNA gave D and trimming, while V, J and clone size come from that table. The data show roughly 600,000 clones, 95% to 98% seen once. This sample was included in a study of shared clonotypes between healthy human individuals. Study observations and caveats: Few donors limited the genetic and exposure-history diversity represented.

The germline gives CDR1 SQVTM, CDR2 ANQGSEA. CDR3 length: 12 amino acids. Trimming shortened V by 7 bases and J by 0 bases, and 9 bases separated the two germline ends. The naive CD8 fraction comprised CD45RO-negative cells positively selected for CCR7 and excluded terminally differentiated effector memory CD45RA+ cells. This receptor was obtained from a young man in good health. The sample taken for sequencing was naive CD8+ T cells sorted from blood. J is TRBJ1-1 and V is TRBV29-1; D remains ambiguous. This chain's CDR3 is CSGGRLNTEAFF. CDR3 bases: TGCAGCGGAGGCAGATTGAACACTGAAGCTTTCTTT.